This TCR beta chain was identified during a study of somatic mutations in cytotoxic T cells in rheumatoid arthritis. Study-wide background: Flow cytometry sorted some V beta antibody-stained T-cell populations to nearly 100% purity, V beta1+ cells among them being sequenced for TCRB.

Study-level results: Antigen targets of the expanded CD8+ clones remained unidentified. Statistically, CD8+ T-cell clonality was not significantly distinct between individuals with rheumatoid arthritis and age-matched healthy controls.

Germline-derived CDR1 and CDR2 are SGDLS and YYNGEE. This CDR3 has 14 amino acids. V lost 3 bases and J lost 6, with 16 bases in between. Sequencing was performed with immunoSEQ multiplex PCR; in TCRdb, only in-frame clones are kept and a portion is missing. The sample includes around 20,000 clones, 55% to 80% of them seen just once. With respect to this clone: Its antigen is still unknown.

This TCR came from an adult with rheumatoid arthritis. Sequences were obtained from CD8+ T cells sorted from blood. The chain recombines TRBV9 with TRBJ2-7, with D perhaps TRBD2 (6 bases). DNA of the CDR3: TGTGCCAGCAGCGCGGGGGATACCCCGGGCGAGCAGTACTTC. Translated, it gives CASSAGDTPGEQYF.